Listed here are 27 T cell receptor beta chains from one sample, sequenced in a study of CD8+CD57+ T cells in acquired aplastic anemia. Only patients with CD8+CD57+ cell expansion on flow cytometry were chosen for sequencing. The template for TCR beta VDJ and CDR3 sequence profiling was genomic DNA. A single record per CDR3 protein comes from TCRdb applying MiXCR to the reads. The table has 400,000 to 600,000 distinct CDR3 sequences, more than 25% seen once. Sequenced input: sorted CD4+, CD8+, or CD8+CD57+ T cells (not recorded which) from PBMCs. These receptors all come from a human donor with aplastic anemia.

This clonotype was counted a few times. The chain carries TRBV27 and TRBJ1-5; D might be TRBD1 (5 bases). Germline V gene sequence: CDR1 MNHEY, CDR2 SMNVEV (reference sequence). The ends were cut back, 8 bases at V and 3 bases at J, with 8 bases in the middle. The CDR3 covers 12 residues. The DNA of the CDR3 is TGTGCCAGCGGACAAAACAATCAGCCCCAGCATTTT. Its translation is CASGQNNQPQHF.

There are a few counts of this clonotype. The genes are TRBV11-2 and TRBJ1-5; 7 bases match TRBD1. The CDR3 loop spans 22 amino acids. J gave up 0 bases and V 0 bases, and 20 bases lay outside the gene matches. Germline V gene sequence: CDR1 SGHAT, CDR2 FQNNGV. The CDR3 region is CASSLEINRDSESPYSNQPQHF. Written as DNA, the CDR3 is TGTGCCAGCAGCTTAGAGATAAACCGGGACAGCGAGAGCCCTTATAGCAATCAGCCCCAGCATTTT.

This clonotype was detected ten times or more. The gene calls are TRBV2 and TRBJ1-6; TRBD1 agrees at 9 bases. The junction had 5 bases not matched to a gene; V was cut back by 9 bases and J by 8 bases. The V gene's germline CDR1 is SNHLY and CDR2 FYNNEI. This CDR3 region has 13 residues. CDR3 coding DNA: TGTGCCAGTACAGGGGGCTTAGATTCACCCCTCCACTTT. The encoded protein is CASTGGLDSPLHF.

The chain recombines TRBV5-5 with TRBJ1-2; perhaps TRBD1 as D (5 bases). Deletions cut 1 base from V and 8 bases from J, with 18 bases between. The length of the CDR3 is 15 residues. In germline, CDR1 is SGHKS, CDR2 YYEKEE (reference sequence). CDR3 sequence: CASSLPGGDLRGYTF. CDR3 in DNA: TGTGCCAGCAGCTTGCCCGGGGGGGATTTACGAGGCTACACCTTC.

This clonotype was counted at least ten times. The chain links TRBV29-1 to TRBJ1-3; 7 nucleotides line up with TRBD1. The V and J ends lost 4 bases and 2 bases, in that order; junction bases with no gene match: 5. The CDR3 covers 14 residues. Per germline, CDR1 SQVTM and CDR2 ANQGSEA. This CDR3 is CSVGTGGTGNTIYF. The CDR3 DNA is TGCAGCGTTGGGACAGGTGGAACTGGAAACACCATATATTTT.

This chain uses TRBV4-1 with TRBJ2-5, with 15 positions matching TRBD2. This CDR3 spans 20 amino acids. Trimming removed 0 bases from V and 5 bases from J; junction bases left unmatched: 13. Germline assignment: CDR1 MGHRA and CDR2 YSYEKL. CDR3 sequence (DNA): TGCGCCAGCAGCCAAGACCCCGTCGGGACTAGCGGGGGGTCGCATGAGACCCAGTACTTC. Residues: CASSQDPVGTSGGSHETQYF.

The chain carries TRBV7-6 and TRBJ1-5; weak D call: TRBD1 (5 bases). V lost 5 bases and J lost 7, with 21 bases in between. The CDR3 runs 16 residues. The germline CDR1 and CDR2 sequences are SGHVS and FNYEAQ. The CDR3 spells CASSKDPPQGGQPQHF. In nucleotides, the CDR3 is TGTGCCAGCAGCAAAGACCCCCCGCAGGGAGGACAGCCCCAGCATTTT.

The rearrangement links TRBV2 to TRBJ1-1; D remains ambiguous. The V gene lost 3 bases and the J gene lost 0 bases, with 11 bases spanning the gap. The CDR3 extends over 15 amino acids. Germline V CDR1 and CDR2: SNHLY, FYNNEI. The CDR3 DNA follows: TGTGCCAGCAGTGACTTTGGGTTCGTGAACACTGAAGCTTTCTTT. Protein product: CASSDFGFVNTEAFF.

The rearrangement joins TRBV30 to TRBJ2-7; D remains unclear. The CDR3 runs to 9 residues. V lost 5 bases to trimming and J lost 7 bases, with 6 bases between them. In germline, CDR1 is GTSNPN, CDR2 SVGIG (reference sequence). The CDR3 is CAWGVEQYF. For the CDR3, the DNA is TGTGCCTGGGGGGTGGAGCAGTACTTC. Complete variable domain (other parts from reference TRBV30 and TRBJ2-7): SQTIHQWPATLVQPVGSPLSLECTVEGTSNPNLYWYRQAAGRGLQLLFYSVGIGQISSEVPQNLSASRPQDRQFILSSKKLLLSDSGFYLCAWGVEQYFGPGTRLTVT.

This clonotype has a count of ten or more. The V call is TRBV2, the J call TRBJ2-7; D gene uncertain. Between the trimmed V and J ends, which lost 1 base and 11 bases, there was a span of 21 bases. The germline CDR1 and CDR2 sequences are SNHLY and FYNNEI. The CDR3 covers 15 residues. CDR3 protein: CASSEVSGLLVNKYF. The CDR3 DNA sequence: TGTGCCAGCAGTGAAGTTTCGGGTTTGCTCGTCAATAAGTACTTC.

On this clonotype itself: A much larger clone differs by one base, so this may be a read error. CDR3 bases: TGTGCCTGTACTGACTACGAGCAGTACTTC. This codes for CACTDYEQYF. This sequence joins TRBV30 and TRBJ2-7, with D unresolved. Germline-derived CDR1 and CDR2 are GTSNPN and SVGIG (reference sequence). The CDR3 contains 10 residues. The V gene lost 6 bases and the J gene lost 3 bases, with 6 bases spanning the gap.

The chain combines TRBV5-1 with TRBJ2-2, with 7 bases identical to TRBD1. Per germline, CDR1 SGHRS and CDR2 YFSETQ. The V segment lost 6 bases and the J segment 4 bases; nucleotides outside the gene matches: 9. This CDR3 comprises 15 residues. CDR3 DNA: TGCGCCAGCACTCCCAACAGGGGAACCACCGGGGAGCTGTTTTTT. Translating it yields CASTPNRGTTGELFF.

This clonotype was seen at least ten times. This sequence joins TRBV5-6 and TRBJ2-7; 9 positions match TRBD2. The trim removed 1 base at V and 4 bases at J, leaving 6 bases unmatched. Germline values: CDR1 SGHDT, CDR2 YYEEEE. The CDR3 runs 15 residues. The CDR3 DNA sequence: TGTGCCAGCAGCTTGATGAGCGGGGGGCCGTACGAGCAGTACTTC. It specifies CASSLMSGGPYEQYF. Looking up the rest from reference TRBV5-6 and TRBJ2-7 gives the full variable domain: DAGVTQSPTHLIKTRGQQVTLRCSPKSGHDTVSWYQQALGQGPQFIFQYYEEEERQRGNFPDRFSGHQFPNYSSELNVNALLLGDSALYLCASSLMSGGPYEQYFGPGTRLTVT.

V gene TRBV20-1 combines with J gene TRBJ2-5; 8 bases map to TRBD1. V lost 3 bases, J lost 3 bases, and 6 bases stayed unmatched. CDR3 length: 14 amino acids. The germline V gene has CDR1 DFQATT and CDR2 SNEGSKA (reference sequence). In DNA, the CDR3 is TGCAGTGCTAGGGGCGACAGGGGCAAAGAGACCCAGTACTTC. As protein: CSARGDRGKETQYF.

The rearrangement joins TRBV7-9 to TRBJ2-7, with D possibly called TRBD1 or TRBD2 (5 bases each). The CDR3 is 12 residues long. Germline-derived CDR1 and CDR2 are SEHNR and FQNEAQ (reference sequence). The V end lost 4 bases, the J end lost 5 bases, and 9 bases lay between the germline ends. CDR3 coding DNA: TGTGCCAGCAGCTCGGGGCTGAACGAGCAGTACTTC. Translation: CASSSGLNEQYF.

The J gene is TRBJ2-7, the V gene TRBV19, with 7 bases matching TRBD1. Germline V gives CDR1 LNHDA, CDR2 SQIVND (reference sequence). This CDR3 is 14 amino acids long. V lost 7 bases to trimming and J lost 6 bases; unmatched junction nucleotides: 12. Here the CDR3 DNA reads TGTGCCAGTATGGGTGACAGGGAGTACGGCGAGCAGTACTTC. The encoded protein is CASMGDREYGEQYF.

V gene TRBV3-1 combines with J gene TRBJ1-1; 7 positions match TRBD1. Germline lookup yields CDR1 LGHDT and CDR2 YNNKEL (reference sequence). Trimming cost V 7 bases and J 10 bases; bases outside gene matches: 9. CDR3 length equals 12 residues. The CDR3 DNA reads TGTGCCAGCACCCATAGACAGGGACTAGCTTTCTTT. Amino acids: CASTHRQGLAFF.

In this sample, this clonotype turned up many times. The rearrangement uses TRBV29-1 and TRBJ1-4; D remains ambiguous. This CDR3 has 13 residues. Germline V CDR1 and CDR2: SQVTM, ANQGSEA. V was cut by 6 bases and J by 0 bases, with 8 bases left in between. The DNA of the CDR3 is TGCAGCGTAGGCGGTGCAACTAATGAAAAACTGTTTTTT. Residues: CSVGGATNEKLFF.

This chain joins TRBV19 and TRBJ1-5; no definite D call. The CDR3 has 15 amino acids. Germline V gene data show CDR1 as LNHDA and CDR2 as SQIVND (reference sequence). V dropped 3 bases and J dropped 4 bases, with 13 bases sitting between them. The CDR3: CASSIIQSRNQPQHF. DNA of the CDR3: TGTGCCAGTAGTATCATCCAATCAAGAAATCAGCCCCAGCATTTT. The entire variable domain, with the rest obtained from reference TRBV19 and TRBJ1-5, is as follows: DGGITQSPKYLFRKEGQNVTLSCEQNLNHDAMYWYRQDPGQGLRLIYYSQIVNDFQKGDIAEGYSVSREKKESFPLTVTSAQKNPTAFYLCASSIIQSRNQPQHFGDGTRLSIL.

This clonotype appeared a few times. Since a much larger clone is just one base distant, this may be a read error. The rearrangement uses TRBV19 and TRBJ2-7; a weak D match, TRBD2 (5 bases). This CDR3 is built from 12 residues. Germline CDR1 is LNHDA and CDR2 is SQIVND (reference sequence). Trimming took off 2 bases at V and 7 bases at J, with 9 bases between the two ends. The CDR3 sequence: CASSILGREQYF. The CDR3 DNA reads TGTGCCAGTAGTATATTAGGGAGAGAGCAGTACTTC.

This clonotype was observed a single time. A junction end diverges from the germline sequence, so it may reflect a read error. This rearrangement joins TRBV29-1 to TRBJ1-2, with 7 bases aligning to TRBD1. In germline, CDR1 is SQVTM, CDR2 ANQGSEA. This CDR3 region has 10 residues. The CDR3 sequence: CSVAGGGYAF. The CDR3 DNA is TGCAGCGTTGCAGGGGGTGGCTACGCCTTC.

The chain carries TRBV5-5 and TRBJ1-5; D perhaps matches TRBD1 (6 bases). Germline V gives CDR1 SGHKS, CDR2 YYEKEE (reference sequence). The CDR3 length is 16 residues. The germline V and J ends were trimmed by 0 bases and 1 base, with 11 bases remaining between them. This chain's CDR3 is CASSLGDIISNQPQHF. CDR3 DNA: TGTGCCAGCAGCTTGGGGGACATAATCAGCAATCAGCCCCAGCATTTT.

This clonotype was observed a handful of times. This chain joins TRBV14 and TRBJ2-3; D possibly matches TRBD1 or TRBD2 (5 bases each). The CDR3 is 15 amino acids. The germline V and J ends were trimmed by 4 bases and 0 bases, with 11 bases remaining between them. CDR1 and CDR2 (germline): SGHDN, FVKESK. The CDR3 bases are TGTGCCAGCAGCCCCACGGGACGGAGCACAGATACGCAGTATTTT. The encoded protein is CASSPTGRSTDTQYF.

This clonotype has a handful of counts. The junction does not match germline at one end; this may be a read error. The chain joins TRBV20-1 to TRBJ1-3, with D perhaps TRBD1 (5 bases). CDR1 DFQATT and CDR2 SNEGSKA come from the germline V gene (reference sequence). The CDR3 runs to 13 residues. CDR3 coding DNA: TGCAGTGCTGGCGTAGGGGCTGGAAACGCCATATATTTT. This codes for CSAGVGAGNAIYF.

The chain couples TRBV5-8 to TRBJ1-1; perhaps TRBD1 as D (5 bases). Per germline, CDR1 SGHTS and CDR2 YDEGEE. V lost 3 bases and J lost 5, with 14 bases in between. The CDR3 has 14 residues. The CDR3 region has the DNA TGTGCCAGCAGCTCTACACCGGGGGTAACTGAAGCTTTCTTT. Residues: CASSSTPGVTEAFF.

The rearrangement uses TRBV9 and TRBJ2-1, with a possible D match to TRBD2 (5 bases). Between the trimmed V and J ends, which lost 3 bases and 6 bases, there was a span of 19 bases. This CDR3 is 16 amino acids long. Germline V gene data show CDR1 as SGDLS and CDR2 as YYNGEE. The CDR3 reads CASSARLGGGRNEQFF. The CDR3 bases are TGTGCCAGCAGCGCACGTCTAGGAGGTGGGCGCAATGAGCAGTTCTTC.

This chain connects TRBV10-3 to TRBJ1-2; D unclear. CDR1 and CDR2 (germline): ENHRY, SYGVKD. V lost 6 bases and J 12 bases, leaving 17 bases between the germline ends. The CDR3 has 12 amino acids. CDR3 amino acids: CAIRTPGLGDTF. CDR3 nucleotides: TGTGCCATCAGGACCCCGGGCCTTGGGGACACCTTC.